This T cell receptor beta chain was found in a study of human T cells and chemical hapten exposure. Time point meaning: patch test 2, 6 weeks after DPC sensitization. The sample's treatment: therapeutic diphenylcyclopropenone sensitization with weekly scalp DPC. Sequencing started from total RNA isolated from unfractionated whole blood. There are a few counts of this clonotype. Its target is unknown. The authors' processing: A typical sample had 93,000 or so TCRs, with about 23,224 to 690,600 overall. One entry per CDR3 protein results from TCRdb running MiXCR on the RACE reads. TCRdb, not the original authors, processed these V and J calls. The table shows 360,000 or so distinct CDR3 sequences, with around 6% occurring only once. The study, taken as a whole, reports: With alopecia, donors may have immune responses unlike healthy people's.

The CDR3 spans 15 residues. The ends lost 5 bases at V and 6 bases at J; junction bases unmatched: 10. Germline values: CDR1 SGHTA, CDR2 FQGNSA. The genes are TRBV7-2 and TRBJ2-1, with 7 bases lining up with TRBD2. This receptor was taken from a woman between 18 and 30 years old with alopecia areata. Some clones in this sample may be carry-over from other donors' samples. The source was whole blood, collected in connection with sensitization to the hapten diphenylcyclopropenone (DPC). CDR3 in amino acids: CASSPMGLRFNEQFF. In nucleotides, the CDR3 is TGTGCCAGCAGCCCCATGGGACTACGCTTCAATGAGCAGTTCTTC.